The rows below give T cell receptor beta chains drawn from one sample of a study of early T cells in non-severe SARS-CoV-2 infection. Each CDR3 protein is one row after TCRdb ran MiXCR on the 5' RACE reads. The sample carries over 85,000 distinct CDR3 sequences, 16% recorded once. The sequenced sample was whole blood. The receptors stem from an adult who was a healthcare worker with PCR-confirmed SARS-CoV-2 infection or an uninfected control (not recorded which). CDR3s include the opening cysteine and the closing phenylalanine or tryptophan. D genes are given only for firm matches. The size entry is marked missing in some rows and otherwise reads once, few, many or a size class.

d_call: TRBD1
v_call: TRBV20-1
j_call: TRBJ1-2
clone_size: -
cdr3_aa: CSAYGGQGAGYYGYTF
cdr3_nt: TGCAGTGCCTACGGAGGTCAGGGGGCAGGGTACTATGGCTACACCTTC

d_call: TRBD2
v_call: TRBV28
j_call: TRBJ2-3
clone_size: -
cdr3_aa: CASSLAGLAGSDTDTQYF
cdr3_nt: TGTGCCAGCAGTTTGGCGGGACTAGCGGGAAGTGACACAGATACGCAGTATTTT

d_call: -
v_call: TRBV28
j_call: TRBJ1-6
clone_size: -
cdr3_aa: CASSDGGYNSPLHF
cdr3_nt: TGTGCCAGCAGTGACGGAGGTTATAATTCACCCCTCCACTTT

d_call: -
v_call: TRBV11-2
j_call: TRBJ1-1
clone_size: -
cdr3_aa: CASSGAEAFF
cdr3_nt: TGTGCCAGCAGCGGGGCTGAAGCTTTCTTT

d_call: -
v_call: TRBV7-9
j_call: TRBJ1-1
clone_size: -
cdr3_aa: CASSLGVVTEAFF
cdr3_nt: TGTGCCAGCAGCTTAGGAGTTGTAACTGAAGCTTTCTTT

d_call: TRBD2
v_call: TRBV27
j_call: TRBJ2-7
clone_size: few
cdr3_aa: CASSLSSGRAAAYEQYF
cdr3_nt: TGTGCCAGCAGTTTATCAAGCGGGAGGGCCGCGGCCTACGAGCAGTACTTC

d_call: TRBD1
v_call: TRBV20-1
j_call: TRBJ1-5
clone_size: -
cdr3_aa: CSAQPGQGTSGNQPQHF
cdr3_nt: TGCAGTGCCCAGCCGGGACAGGGGACTTCTGGCAATCAGCCCCAGCATTTT

d_call: TRBD1
v_call: TRBV12-5
j_call: TRBJ2-7
clone_size: -
cdr3_aa: CASGSRSGGEQYF
cdr3_nt: TGTGCTAGTGGTTCGAGATCAGGGGGCGAGCAGTACTTC

d_call: TRBD1
v_call: TRBV28
j_call: TRBJ2-5
clone_size: -
cdr3_aa: CASSFGTGTQETQYF
cdr3_nt: TGTGCCAGCAGTTTCGGGACAGGTACCCAAGAGACCCAGTACTTC

d_call: TRBD2
v_call: TRBV5-1
j_call: TRBJ2-1
clone_size: medium-sized
cdr3_aa: CASSLFSSGRAINNEQFF
cdr3_nt: TGCGCCAGCAGCTTGTTTTCCAGCGGGAGGGCCATTAACAATGAGCAGTTCTTC

d_call: TRBD2
v_call: TRBV5-1
j_call: TRBJ2-2
clone_size: many
cdr3_aa: CASSFSGGSATGELFF
cdr3_nt: TGCGCCAGCAGCTTTAGCGGGGGGAGCGCCACCGGGGAGCTGTTTTTT

d_call: TRBD1
v_call: TRBV20-1
j_call: TRBJ2-3
clone_size: few
cdr3_aa: CSARDPGQGLTDTQYF
cdr3_nt: TGCAGTGCTAGAGATCCGGGACAGGGGTTGACAGATACGCAGTATTTT

d_call: -
v_call: TRBV18
j_call: TRBJ2-1
clone_size: many
cdr3_aa: CASSYLGGEQFF
cdr3_nt: TGTGCCAGCTCATACCTGGGGGGTGAGCAGTTCTTC

d_call: -
v_call: TRBV9
j_call: TRBJ2-5
clone_size: -
cdr3_aa: CASSGTGTQETQYF
cdr3_nt: TGTGCCAGCAGCGGAACCGGGACGCAAGAGACCCAGTACTTC

d_call: TRBD2
v_call: TRBV4-3
j_call: TRBJ2-5
clone_size: few
cdr3_aa: CASSQGGAGPETQYF
cdr3_nt: TGCGCCAGCAGCCAAGGGGGAGCGGGACCAGAGACCCAGTACTTC

d_call: TRBD2
v_call: TRBV28
j_call: TRBJ2-7
clone_size: -
cdr3_aa: CASSDTSGRTYEQYF
cdr3_nt: TGTGCCAGCAGCGATACTAGCGGGAGAACCTACGAGCAGTACTTC

d_call: TRBD1
v_call: TRBV20-1
j_call: TRBJ2-7
clone_size: many
cdr3_aa: CSAKPYPTGYEQYF
cdr3_nt: TGCAGTGCTAAGCCTTACCCGACAGGGTACGAGCAGTACTTC

d_call: TRBD2
v_call: TRBV30
j_call: TRBJ2-3
clone_size: few
cdr3_aa: CAWSVRGGDTQYF
cdr3_nt: TGTGCCTGGAGTGTACGGGGGGGAGATACGCAGTATTTT

d_call: TRBD1
v_call: TRBV5-1
j_call: TRBJ2-7
clone_size: -
cdr3_aa: CASSFTDRGYEQYF
cdr3_nt: TGCGCCAGCAGCTTTACGGACAGGGGATACGAGCAGTACTTC

d_call: -
v_call: TRBV5-5
j_call: TRBJ1-6
clone_size: -
cdr3_aa: CASSFINSPLHF
cdr3_nt: TGTGCCAGCAGCTTCATCAATTCACCCCTCCACTTT

d_call: TRBD2
v_call: TRBV19
j_call: TRBJ2-3
clone_size: few
cdr3_aa: CASSISSGGQDTQYF
cdr3_nt: TGTGCCAGTAGTATCTCTAGCGGGGGGCAAGATACGCAGTATTTT

d_call: -
v_call: TRBV5-4
j_call: TRBJ1-1
clone_size: -
cdr3_aa: CASSLAGALNTEAFF
cdr3_nt: TGTGCCAGCAGCTTGGCGGGGGCGCTCAACACTGAAGCTTTCTTT

d_call: -
v_call: TRBV12-3/TRBV12-4
j_call: TRBJ2-7
clone_size: -
cdr3_aa: CASSPQDWVGEQYF
cdr3_nt: TGTGCCAGCAGTCCCCAGGACTGGGTGGGGGAGCAGTACTTC

d_call: -
v_call: TRBV7-2
j_call: TRBJ2-1
clone_size: -
cdr3_aa: CASSLVGSNEQFF
cdr3_nt: TGTGCCAGCAGCTTAGTGGGGAGCAATGAGCAGTTCTTC

d_call: TRBD1
v_call: TRBV6-5
j_call: TRBJ1-1
clone_size: -
cdr3_aa: CASSYSNYRGNTEAFF
cdr3_nt: TGTGCCAGCAGTTACTCTAACTACAGGGGGAACACTGAAGCTTTCTTT

d_call: -
v_call: TRBV6-1
j_call: TRBJ2-2
clone_size: -
cdr3_aa: CASYHPGRLTGELFF
cdr3_nt: TGTGCCAGCTACCACCCGGGACGCTTGACCGGGGAGCTGTTTTTT

d_call: -
v_call: TRBV13
j_call: TRBJ1-1
clone_size: many
cdr3_aa: CASSTPNTEAFF
cdr3_nt: TGTGCCAGCAGCACTCCCAACACTGAAGCTTTCTTT

d_call: TRBD1
v_call: TRBV18
j_call: TRBJ1-3
clone_size: -
cdr3_aa: CASSAFDRDLSGNTIYF
cdr3_nt: TGTGCCAGCTCAGCGTTCGACAGGGACCTCTCTGGAAACACCATATATTTT

d_call: -
v_call: TRBV12-3/TRBV12-4
j_call: TRBJ1-5
clone_size: many
cdr3_aa: CASSPGQLNQPQHF
cdr3_nt: TGTGCCAGCAGTCCCGGACAGCTCAATCAGCCCCAGCATTTT

d_call: -
v_call: TRBV20-1
j_call: TRBJ2-2
clone_size: many
cdr3_aa: CSARDLGTGELFF
cdr3_nt: TGCAGTGCTAGAGATCTTGGGACCGGGGAGCTGTTTTTT

d_call: TRBD1
v_call: TRBV6-2/TRBV6-3
j_call: TRBJ2-7
clone_size: -
cdr3_aa: CASSYAGQGTPYEQYF
cdr3_nt: TGTGCCAGCAGTTACGCGGGACAGGGGACCCCCTACGAGCAGTACTTC

d_call: TRBD1
v_call: TRBV25-1
j_call: TRBJ2-2
clone_size: -
cdr3_aa: CASSDLTGVRTGELFF
cdr3_nt: TGTGCCAGCAGTGATTTGACAGGGGTCAGAACCGGGGAGCTGTTTTTT

d_call: TRBD1
v_call: TRBV12-3/TRBV12-4
j_call: TRBJ1-1
clone_size: many
cdr3_aa: CASTRDSEAFF
cdr3_nt: TGTGCCAGCACCCGGGACAGTGAAGCTTTCTTT

d_call: TRBD1
v_call: TRBV12-3/TRBV12-4
j_call: TRBJ1-2
clone_size: many
cdr3_aa: CASRQDRGDYTF
cdr3_nt: TGTGCCAGCAGGCAGGACAGGGGAGACTACACCTTC

d_call: -
v_call: TRBV7-9
j_call: TRBJ2-1
clone_size: many
cdr3_aa: CASSLWGSDEQFF
cdr3_nt: TGTGCCAGCAGCTTATGGGGTAGCGATGAGCAGTTCTTC

d_call: TRBD1
v_call: TRBV28
j_call: TRBJ1-1
clone_size: -
cdr3_aa: CASRPGGRMNTEAFF
cdr3_nt: TGTGCCAGCAGACCAGGGGGACGAATGAACACTGAAGCTTTCTTT

d_call: TRBD1
v_call: TRBV5-1
j_call: TRBJ1-1
clone_size: -
cdr3_aa: CASSRGQGTEAFF
cdr3_nt: TGCGCCAGCTCCAGGGGGCAAGGCACTGAAGCTTTCTTT

d_call: -
v_call: TRBV27
j_call: TRBJ1-5
clone_size: few
cdr3_aa: CASSLFGGSNQPQHF
cdr3_nt: TGTGCCAGCAGTTTATTCGGTGGCAGCAATCAGCCCCAGCATTTT

d_call: -
v_call: TRBV5-6
j_call: TRBJ1-1
clone_size: -
cdr3_aa: CASSSGARTEAFF
cdr3_nt: TGTGCCAGCAGCTCGGGGGCACGTACTGAAGCTTTCTTT

d_call: TRBD1
v_call: TRBV28
j_call: TRBJ1-4
clone_size: -
cdr3_aa: CASSAPRQGGEKLFF
cdr3_nt: TGTGCCAGCAGTGCACCCCGACAGGGAGGAGAAAAACTGTTTTTT

d_call: -
v_call: TRBV28
j_call: TRBJ2-1
clone_size: few
cdr3_aa: CASSPLGFNEQFF
cdr3_nt: TGTGCCAGCAGTCCGCTGGGCTTCAATGAGCAGTTCTTC